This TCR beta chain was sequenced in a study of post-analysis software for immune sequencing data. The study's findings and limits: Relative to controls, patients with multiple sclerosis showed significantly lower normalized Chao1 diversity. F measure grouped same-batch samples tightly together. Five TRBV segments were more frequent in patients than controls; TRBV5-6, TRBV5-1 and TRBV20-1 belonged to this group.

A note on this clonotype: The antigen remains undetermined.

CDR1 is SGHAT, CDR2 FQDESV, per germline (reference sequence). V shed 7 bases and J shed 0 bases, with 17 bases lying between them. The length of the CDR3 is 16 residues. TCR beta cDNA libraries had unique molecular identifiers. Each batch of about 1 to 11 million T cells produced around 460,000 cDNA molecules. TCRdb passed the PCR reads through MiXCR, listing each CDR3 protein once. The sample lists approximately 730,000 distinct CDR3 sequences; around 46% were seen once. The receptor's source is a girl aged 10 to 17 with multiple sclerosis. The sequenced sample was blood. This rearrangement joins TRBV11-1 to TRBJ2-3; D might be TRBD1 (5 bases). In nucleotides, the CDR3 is TGTGCCAGCAACTCGACAGTAAGTCCGAGCACAGATACGCAGTATTTT. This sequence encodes CASNSTVSPSTDTQYF. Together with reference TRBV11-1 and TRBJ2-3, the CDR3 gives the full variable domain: EAEVAQSPRYKITEKSQAVAFWCDPISGHATLYWYRQILGQGPELLVQFQDESVVDDSQLPKDRFSAERLKGVDSTLKIQPAELGDSAMYLCASNSTVSPSTDTQYFGPGTRLTVL.